A single sample gave rise to the 16 T cell receptor beta chains below, sequenced in a study of blood T cell repertoires in COVID-19. The repertoire was sequenced with immunoSEQ multiplex PCR; TCRdb's copy has only in-frame clones and lacks some. The sample has about 76,000 clones; 91% are singletons. Sequences were obtained from peripheral blood. Receptors were obtained from a human donor in a cohort sampled during active COVID-19.

The genes are TRBV5-8 and TRBJ2-7, with 11 nucleotides matching TRBD2. The CDR3 extends over 17 amino acids. Germline loops: CDR1 SGHTS, CDR2 YDEGEE. V gave up 3 bases and J gave up 0 bases; unmatched junction bases: 8. CDR3 coding DNA: TGTGCCAGCAGCTACGGGACTAGCGGCGGGAGCTCCTACGAGCAGTACTTC. Amino acids: CASSYGTSGGSSYEQYF.

The chain recombines TRBV5-4 with TRBJ1-1; 9 bases agree with TRBD1. The germline CDR1 and CDR2 sequences are SGHNT and YYREEE (reference sequence). The ends lost 1 base at V and 5 bases at J; junction bases unmatched: 3. This CDR3 is built from 14 residues. CDR3 protein: CASSLRDRATEAFF. DNA of the CDR3: TGTGCCAGCAGCTTGCGGGACAGGGCAACTGAAGCTTTCTTT.

V usage is TRBV6-2 or TRBV6-3 and J usage is TRBJ1-1, with TRBD1 as a possible D gene (6 bases). The V end lost 5 bases, the J end lost 0 bases, and 13 bases lay between the germline ends. This CDR3 is 15 amino acids long. Germline CDR1 reads MNHEY; CDR2 reads SVGEGT. Written as DNA, the CDR3 is TGTGCCAGCAGTCCGCCGGGACACCTGAACACTGAAGCTTTCTTT. This sequence encodes CASSPPGHLNTEAFF.

This clone was found once. This sequence joins TRBV6-5 and TRBJ1-5, with 8 bases identical to TRBD1. V was pared by 6 bases and J by 7 bases, with 11 bases of the junction left unmatched. The CDR3 is 15 amino acids. Germline CDR1 reads MNHEY; CDR2 reads SVGAGI. Here the CDR3 DNA reads TGTGCCAGCAGGAAGAGGACAGGGAGGAGGCAGCCCCAGCATTTT. Amino acid sequence: CASRKRTGRRQPQHF.

In its sample, this clone was seen once. For the CDR3, the DNA is TGTGCCAGCGGCCCTAGCGGGGGTAGCACAGATACGCAGTATTTT. It translates to CASGPSGGSTDTQYF. The chain joins TRBV6-4 to TRBJ2-3; TRBD2 matches at 10 bases. CDR1 is MRHNA and CDR2 is SNTAGT in the germline V gene. This CDR3 is 15 amino acids long. V lost 8 bases, J lost 0 bases, and 5 bases stayed unmatched.

The chain is built from TRBV5-1 and TRBJ1-2, with D perhaps TRBD1 (6 bases). Germline assignment: CDR1 SGHRS and CDR2 YFSETQ. The CDR3 extends over 15 amino acids. V shed 4 bases and J shed 5 bases, with 18 bases lying between them. The CDR3 sequence is CASSRGGPDRYGYTF. CDR3 DNA: TGCGCCAGCAGCAGGGGGGGTCCCGACCGATATGGCTACACCTTC.

This chain uses TRBV3-1 (or the pseudogene TRBV3-2) with TRBJ1-1; D is undetermined. Germline V gives CDR1 LGHDT, CDR2 YNNKEL (reference sequence). This CDR3 contains 14 residues. Between the trimmed V and J ends, which lost 5 bases and 1 base, there was a span of 11 bases. This CDR3 is CASSAGEENTEAFF. DNA of the CDR3: TGTGCCAGCAGCGCCGGGGAAGAGAACACTGAAGCTTTCTTT.

The V gene is TRBV6-6, the J gene TRBJ1-5, with D uncertain. Germline assignment: CDR1 MNHNY and CDR2 SVGAGI (reference sequence). The V end lost 5 bases, the J end lost 0 bases, and 8 bases lay between the germline ends. CDR3 length equals 14 residues. The CDR3 bases are TGTGCCAGCAGTCCAGTATATAGCAATCAGCCCCAGCATTTT. This gives the protein CASSPVYSNQPQHF.

The chain is built from TRBV7-3 and TRBJ2-1; D might be TRBD1 (6 bases). Trimming cost V 5 bases and J 6 bases, with 20 bases left between them. The CDR3 runs 16 residues. Germline values: CDR1 SGHTA, CDR2 FQGTGA. The CDR3: CASSPTGVERGNEQFF. CDR3 DNA sequence: TGTGCCAGCAGCCCGACAGGAGTTGAACGAGGCAATGAGCAGTTCTTC.

The CDR3: CASTKVGEGDTQYF. The CDR3 nucleotides read TGTGCCAGCACCAAGGTAGGGGAGGGAGATACGCAGTATTTT. This chain links TRBV5-5 with TRBJ2-3; 7 nucleotides match TRBD2. Germline loops: CDR1 SGHKS, CDR2 YYEKEE (reference sequence). This CDR3 spans 14 amino acids. V shed 6 bases and J 5 bases; nucleotides not matched to a gene: 9. The variable domain in full, with the rest retrieved from reference TRBV5-5 and TRBJ2-3, is DAGVTQSPTHLIKTRGQQVTLRCSPISGHKSVSWYQQVLGQGPQFIFQYYEKEERGRGNFPDRFSARQFPNYSSELNVNALLLGDSALYLCASTKVGEGDTQYFGPGTRLTVL.

This clone was observed once. The chain recombines TRBV7-2 with TRBJ2-1; TRBD2 is a possible D gene (6 bases). Trimming removed 1 base from V and 1 base from J, with 8 bases in between. Germline V CDR1 and CDR2: SGHTA, FQGNSA. The CDR3 extends over 15 amino acids. Written as DNA, the CDR3 is TGTGCCAGCAGCTTAGTTGCGGGGTCCTACAATGAGCAGTTCTTC. Translation: CASSLVAGSYNEQFF.

This chain joins TRBV7-6 and TRBJ2-1; maybe TRBD2 (7 bases). The length of the CDR3 is 16 residues. Per germline, CDR1 SGHVS and CDR2 FNYEAQ. V was cut by 1 base and J by 2 bases, with 12 bases left in between. The CDR3 here is CASSLDSGGAYNEQFF. CDR3 DNA: TGTGCCAGCAGCTTAGATTCGGGGGGCGCCTACAATGAGCAGTTCTTC.

This sequence joins TRBV2 and TRBJ2-7; 9 nucleotides agree with TRBD1. The CDR3 sequence is 15 residues long. Unmatched junction bases numbered 10, after V lost 5 bases and J lost 5 bases. CDR1 is SNHLY, CDR2 FYNNEI, per germline. The CDR3 DNA reads as TGTGCCAGCAGTCCTAGGGGGGACAGGGTCCACGAGCAGTACTTC. Translated: CASSPRGDRVHEQYF.

The chain couples TRBV4-1 to TRBJ2-5; no firm D call. The length of the CDR3 is 14 residues. Germline CDR1 is MGHRA and CDR2 is YSYEKL. Trimming pared 2 bases from V and 5 bases from J, leaving 12 bases between. CDR3 loop: CASSQPRQVETQYF. CDR3 nucleotides: TGCGCCAGCAGCCAACCGCGTCAGGTGGAGACCCAGTACTTC.

This sequence joins TRBV19 and TRBJ1-1; D is uncertain. This CDR3 contains 14 residues. V was cut by 9 bases and J by 3 bases, with 17 bases left in between. CDR1 and CDR2 from the germline V gene are LNHDA and SQIVND (reference sequence). CDR3 sequence: CASNPREGYTEAFF. The CDR3 nucleotides are TGTGCCAGCAATCCCCGGGAGGGCTACACTGAAGCTTTCTTT.

The chain is built from TRBV12-3 or TRBV12-4 and TRBJ1-1; 10 bases match TRBD1. The CDR3 is made up of 13 amino acids. Trimming removed 5 bases from V and 8 bases from J; junction bases left unmatched: 5. In DNA form, the CDR3 reads TGTGCCAGCAGTGGGACAGGGGCTTGGGAAGCTTTCTTT. Its translation: CASSGTGAWEAFF.